This T cell receptor (beta chain) was identified in a study of cytotoxic CD8 clonotypes in ibrutinib-treated CLL. The overall study: With a range of 6 to 36, the median treatment time before response samples were taken was roughly 12 months.

Concerning this clone: The target antigen is unknown.

The CDR3 is made up of 16 amino acids. The J segment lost 3 bases and the V segment lost 4 bases, leaving 10 bases of the junction unmatched. CDR1 and CDR2 from the germline V gene are MDHEN and SYDVKM. Deep sequencing aimed at 1 in 200,000 to 1 in 1 million T cells' resolution. Measured with immunoSEQ multiplex PCR; TCRdb has only the in-frame clones, and not every one. The table lists 160,000 or so clones, over 75% of them singletons, with around 3.1% in the top ten. TCR beta library input comprised around 2.1 micrograms of genomic DNA from cryopreserved PBMCs. Whole-study findings and limits: Clonality climbed at ibrutinib response, then dropped toward baseline at progression.

This receptor was identified in a human donor with chronic lymphocytic leukemia. The gene calls are TRBV28 and TRBJ2-3; 7 nucleotides agree with TRBD2. The material sequenced was PBMCs, taken at disease progression, from a patient treated with ibrutinib. CDR3 sequence (DNA): TGTGCCAGCAGTTGGGGACTACTTCACACGACAGATACGCAGTATTTT. Residues: CASSWGLLHTTDTQYF.